The 20 T cell receptor beta chains below were found in one sample sequenced in a study of T-cell memory formation after mild COVID-19. TCRdb itself ran the 5' RACE reads through MiXCR, one entry per CDR3 protein. Of 270,000 or so distinct CDR3 sequences listed, 16% are singletons. Source material: PBMCs or a T cell subset sorted from them (not recorded which). Source of these receptors: a man aged 18 to 30 who had mild COVID-19 (a few samples of this study predate the infection). Cell type and time point are not known.

This clonotype has more than one count but fewer than ten. The V call is TRBV7-9, the J call TRBJ1-2, with D hard to call. The V gene's germline CDR1 is SEHNR and CDR2 FQNEAQ (reference sequence). The germline V and J ends were trimmed by 7 bases and 9 bases, with 21 bases remaining between them. CDR3 length equals 14 residues. The DNA of the CDR3 is TGTGCCAGCAACGACCCGGCTAGGGTTGCGAGCTACACCTTC. Amino acids: CASNDPARVASYTF.

A few counts support this clonotype. The chain carries TRBV2 and TRBJ2-6; weak D call: TRBD1 (6 bases). The V gene's germline CDR1 is SNHLY and CDR2 FYNNEI. The CDR3 has 16 amino acids. Trimming removed 6 bases at V and 1 base at J, with 13 bases between. CDR3 DNA sequence: TGTGCCAGCAGAGACCGAACAGGGTCTGGGGCCAACGTCCTGACTTTC. Translating it yields CASRDRTGSGANVLTF.

This clonotype was recorded a few times. CDR3 region: CSAREASGGEGSYNEQFF. DNA for the CDR3: TGCAGTGCTAGAGAGGCTAGCGGGGGGGAAGGCTCCTACAATGAGCAGTTCTTC. This chain joins TRBV20-1 and TRBJ2-1, with TRBD2 matching over 12 bases. The J segment lost 0 bases and the V segment lost 0 bases, leaving 6 bases of the junction unmatched. The CDR3 covers 18 residues. Looked up from germline, CDR1 is DFQATT and CDR2 is SNEGSKA (reference sequence).

The rearrangement uses TRBV4-1 and TRBJ1-2; 8 bases line up with TRBD1. This CDR3 has 16 amino acids. Germline V gives CDR1 MGHRA, CDR2 YSYEKL. Germline trimming cut 5 bases from V and 7 bases from J; bases unmatched to any gene: 15. The CDR3 reads CASSGASTGAGAGYTF. CDR3 DNA: TGCGCCAGCAGCGGCGCCTCGACAGGGGCGGGGGCTGGCTACACCTTC.

The V and J genes are TRBV6-2 or TRBV6-3 and TRBJ2-5, with 9 bases fitting TRBD1. V gave up 0 bases and J gave up 2 bases; unmatched junction bases: 4. Germline V gene lookup returns CDR1 MNHEY and CDR2 SVGEGT. The CDR3 totals 16 residues. The CDR3 nucleotides are TGTGCCAGCAGTTACTCGACAGGGGGGGATCAAGAGACCCAGTACTTC. Encoded protein: CASSYSTGGDQETQYF.

CDR3: CASSPGGVADTQYF. The CDR3 DNA sequence: TGCGCCAGCAGCCCTGGCGGGGTCGCAGATACGCAGTATTTT. This chain joins TRBV5-1 and TRBJ2-3, with a weak D call TRBD2 (6 bases). There are 14 residues in the CDR3. CDR1 is SGHRS and CDR2 is YFSETQ in the germline V gene. V dropped 4 bases and J dropped 4 bases, with 13 bases sitting between them.

The chain recombines TRBV20-1 with TRBJ2-3, with 8 bases fitting TRBD2. The trim removed 4 bases at V and 1 base at J, leaving 4 bases unmatched. The CDR3 is made up of 14 amino acids. Germline V gives CDR1 DFQATT, CDR2 SNEGSKA (reference sequence). In DNA, the CDR3 is TGCAGTGCTATCGACGGGGGGGGCACAGATACGCAGTATTTT. It translates to CSAIDGGGTDTQYF.

This chain joins TRBV6-6 and TRBJ1-5, with D hard to call. Germline assignment: CDR1 MNHNY and CDR2 SVGAGI (reference sequence). This CDR3 contains 13 residues. The V end lost 3 bases, the J end lost 3 bases, and 6 bases lay between the germline ends. For the CDR3, the DNA is TGTGCCAGCAGTTATTTCCACAATCAGCCCCAGCATTTT. Its protein is CASSYFHNQPQHF.

V gene TRBV2 combines with J gene TRBJ2-1; D is unclear. The germline CDR1 and CDR2 sequences are SNHLY and FYNNEI. The V end was cut by 9 bases, the J end by 7 bases, with 16 bases between. CDR3 length: 13 amino acids. The CDR3 is CASSTGLGNEQFF. CDR3 bases: TGTGCCAGTTCGACGGGCCTCGGGAATGAGCAGTTCTTC.

This clonotype has more than one count but fewer than ten. The chain links TRBV7-6 to TRBJ2-2; 9 positions agree with TRBD1. The ends lost 4 bases at V and 2 bases at J; junction bases unmatched: 5. Germline CDR1 SGHVS, CDR2 FNYEAQ. This CDR3 contains 16 residues. Here the CDR3 DNA reads TGTGCCAGCAGCTACGGACAGGGGAGAAACACCGGGGAGCTGTTTTTT. This translates into CASSYGQGRNTGELFF.

The chain couples TRBV7-2 to TRBJ1-1; D call uncertain. CDR3 length equals 13 residues. From germline, CDR1 is SGHTA and CDR2 FQGNSA. The V and J ends lost 3 bases and 5 bases respectively, with 10 bases between them. The CDR3 loop is CASSFNRYTEAFF. CDR3 DNA sequence: TGTGCCAGCAGCTTCAATAGGTATACTGAAGCTTTCTTT.

The rearrangement links TRBV4-2 to TRBJ1-5; 7 nucleotides agree with TRBD1. Germline CDR1 LGHNA, CDR2 YNFKEQ. CDR3 size: 17 residues. Losses at the gene ends were 0 bases for V and 0 bases for J; bases not matched to a gene: 5. The CDR3 DNA reads TGTGCCAGCAGCCAAGATTCCGGGACAGATAGCAATCAGCCCCAGCATTTT. It yields the protein CASSQDSGTDSNQPQHF.

V usage is TRBV2 and J usage is TRBJ2-1, with TRBD2 identical over 7 bases. The CDR3 totals 15 residues. Per germline, CDR1 SNHLY and CDR2 FYNNEI. V lost 6 bases, J lost 7 bases, and 12 bases stayed unmatched. CDR3 region: CASSARASGKNEQFF. CDR3 bases: TGTGCCAGCAGCGCGAGGGCTAGCGGTAAGAATGAGCAGTTCTTC. Full variable domain (rest looked up from reference TRBV2 and TRBJ2-1): EPEVTQTPSHQVTQMGQEVILRCVPISNHLYFYWYRQILGQKVEFLVSFYNNEISEKSEIFDDQFSVERPDGSNFTLKIRSTKLEDSAMYFCASSARASGKNEQFFGPGTRLTVL.

This clonotype has just a few counts. This chain connects TRBV11-2 to TRBJ1-4; possibly TRBD1 for D (6 bases). This CDR3 is built from 15 residues. The ends were cut back, 5 bases at V and 7 bases at J, with 17 bases in the middle. The V gene's germline CDR1 is SGHAT and CDR2 FQNNGV. CDR3 sequence: CASSPSGTFAEKLFF. CDR3 DNA sequence: TGTGCCAGCAGCCCGAGTGGGACATTCGCTGAAAAACTGTTTTTT.

This clonotype was counted a few times. The chain has TRBV27 and TRBJ1-2; 11 bases agree with TRBD1. The junction had 11 bases not matched to a gene; V was cut back by 4 bases and J by 7 bases. CDR1 is MNHEY and CDR2 is SMNVEV in the germline V gene (reference sequence). The CDR3 contains 16 residues. The CDR3 DNA reads TGTGCCAGCAGTTACCGGGACAGGGGGATTGTCTCTGGCTACACCTTC. As protein: CASSYRDRGIVSGYTF.

This clonotype has only a few counts. The chain has TRBV18 and TRBJ1-4, with unresolved D. The V and J ends lost 2 bases and 7 bases respectively, with 11 bases between them. Germline assignment: CDR1 KGHSH and CDR2 LQKENI. This CDR3 is 14 amino acids long. In DNA, the CDR3 is TGTGCCAGCTCACCAAGTACGGGGAGTGAAAAACTGTTTTTT. It translates to CASSPSTGSEKLFF. The complete variable domain, with remaining parts taken from reference TRBV18 and TRBJ1-4, reads NAGVMQNPRHLVRRRGQEARLRCSPMKGHSHVYWYRQLPEEGLKFMVYLQKENIIDESGMPKERFSAEFPKEGPSILRIQQVVRGDSAAYFCASSPSTGSEKLFFGSGTQLSVL.

This clonotype was picked up many times. Germline is not matched at one junction end, which may reflect a read error. The chain is built from TRBV4-2 and TRBJ1-6; no reliable D call. The germline V gene encodes CDR1 LGHNA and CDR2 YNFKEQ. The CDR3 extends over 15 amino acids. CDR3 sequence reads: CASSQGSLRATGLQF. For the CDR3, the DNA is TGTGCCAGCAGCCAAGGGAGCCTGAGGGCCACGGGTCTGCAATTT.

The V call is TRBV12-3 or TRBV12-4, the J call TRBJ1-5; D is possibly TRBD1 (5 bases). V lost 6 bases to trimming and J lost 5 bases, with 14 bases between them. The CDR3 sequence is 14 residues long. CDR3 bases: TGTGCCAGCAGATCGGGGGTTGATGATCAGCCCCAGCATTTT. It is translated as CASRSGVDDQPQHF.

This chain joins TRBV19 and TRBJ1-3; D perhaps matches TRBD1 (5 bases). V was clipped by 6 bases and J by 7 bases, with 16 bases between them. This CDR3 has 14 residues. CDR1 LNHDA and CDR2 SQIVND come from the germline V gene (reference sequence). CDR3: CASSERDGLNTIYF. Written as DNA, the CDR3 is TGTGCCAGTAGCGAAAGGGACGGATTGAACACCATATATTTT.

The V call is TRBV6-5, the J call TRBJ2-5, with TRBD2 as a possible D gene (6 bases). This CDR3 is 15 amino acids long. CDR1 MNHEY and CDR2 SVGAGI come from the germline V gene. Trimming removed 0 bases at V and 3 bases at J, with 11 bases between. DNA for the CDR3: TGTGCCAGCAGTTACTCGATGGGGGAGGAAGAGACCCAGTACTTC. It specifies CASSYSMGEEETQYF.